One sample yielded the 13 T cell receptor beta chains listed below, sequenced in a study of cytotoxic CD8 clonotypes in ibrutinib-treated CLL. Libraries were prepared by immunoSEQ multiplex PCR; TCRdb keeps only in-frame clonotypes and omits some of them. The sample carries about 68,000 clones, around 68% recorded once. The material was PBMCs, obtained after 12 months of ibrutinib treatment. The receptors stem from a human donor with chronic lymphocytic leukemia.

This chain uses TRBV30 with TRBJ2-1; unclear D gene. The CDR3 consists of 13 residues. The V end was cut by 0 bases, the J end by 1 base, with 4 bases between. The germline gives CDR1 GTSNPN, CDR2 SVGIG (reference sequence). The CDR3 protein is CAWSVASYNEQFF. The CDR3 DNA reads TGTGCCTGGAGTGTGGCTTCCTACAATGAGCAGTTCTTC.

The sample holds one count of this clone. V usage is TRBV7-8 and J usage is TRBJ1-4; weak D call: TRBD1 (5 bases). This CDR3 comprises 15 residues. V was shortened by 0 bases and J by 4 bases, with 9 bases between the two germline ends. Germline values: CDR1 SGHVS, CDR2 FQNEAQ. CDR3 bases: TGTGCCAGCAGCTTAGCGCTGGGACTTAATGAAAAACTGTTTTTT. Translation gives CASSLALGLNEKLFF.

This chain connects TRBV28 to TRBJ2-7, with 7 bases lining up with TRBD1. The length of the CDR3 is 15 residues. Germline trimming cut 5 bases from V and 3 bases from J; bases unmatched to any gene: 10. CDR1 and CDR2 (germline): MDHEN, SYDVKM. The CDR3 coding sequence is TGTGCCAGCAGTCCCCGGGACAGAGACCGCTACGAGCAGTACTTC. Encoded protein: CASSPRDRDRYEQYF.

The rearrangement uses TRBV2 and TRBJ2-1, with D tentatively TRBD2 (5 bases). Trimming left V 0 bases short and J 10 bases short, with 10 bases between. The V gene's germline CDR1 is SNHLY and CDR2 FYNNEI. CDR3 length: 13 amino acids. CDR3 loop: CASSEATGGEQFF. CDR3 DNA sequence: TGTGCCAGCAGTGAAGCGACGGGCGGGGAGCAGTTCTTC.

This clone is medium-sized in the sample. The genes are TRBV10-2 and TRBJ2-3; tentatively, D is TRBD1 or TRBD2 (5 bases each). Looked up from germline, CDR1 is WSHSY and CDR2 is SAAADI. The CDR3 extends over 14 amino acids. V lost 6 bases to trimming and J lost 0 bases, with 10 bases between them. The chain's CDR3 is CASRPGGSTDTQYF. CDR3 sequence (DNA): TGCGCCAGCAGGCCTGGGGGTAGCACAGATACGCAGTATTTT.

V and J are TRBV14 and TRBJ1-5; no firm D call. The CDR3 is 13 amino acids. Germline CDR1 is SGHDN and CDR2 is FVKESK. V lost 1 base, J lost 1 base, and 2 bases lay in between. CDR3 sequence (DNA): TGTGCCAGCAGCCAAGGCAGCAATCAGCCCCAGCATTTT. As protein: CASSQGSNQPQHF.

This clone was seen only a few times. The gene calls are TRBV9 and TRBJ1-6, with a tentative D call TRBD1 (6 bases). The germline gives CDR1 SGDLS, CDR2 YYNGEE. Between the trimmed V and J ends, which lost 3 bases and 0 bases, there was a span of 13 bases. CDR3 length: 17 residues. DNA of the CDR3: TGTGCCAGCAGCGCAAACAGGGCAAGCTCCTATAATTCACCCCTCCACTTT. This gives the protein CASSANRASSYNSPLHF.

This clone was seen at least ten times. This chain joins TRBV6-6 and TRBJ1-2; TRBD1 aligns across 7 bases. There are 11 residues in the CDR3. Trimming took 10 bases from V and 6 from J; bases not matched to a gene: 5. Germline CDR1 reads MNHNY; CDR2 reads SVGAGI (reference sequence). The CDR3 reads CATRQGNGYTF. CDR3 in DNA: TGTGCCACCCGACAGGGAAATGGCTACACCTTC.

This rearrangement joins TRBV5-6 to TRBJ1-6; no clear D. The germline V gene has CDR1 SGHDT and CDR2 YYEEEE. The CDR3 runs 15 residues. The V end was cut by 1 base, the J end by 7 bases, with 12 bases between. CDR3 sequence (DNA): TGTGCCAGCAGCTTGTCGCCTACGGCCAATTCACCCCTCCACTTT. Translation: CASSLSPTANSPLHF.

The chain uses TRBV10-3 and TRBJ2-1, with TRBD2 identical over 8 bases. The CDR3 loop spans 15 amino acids. Trimming at V came to 6 bases and at J to 6 bases, leaving 10 bases not matched to a gene. In germline, CDR1 is ENHRY, CDR2 SYGVKD. In DNA, the CDR3 is TGTGCCATCAGCTGGGGACTAGGGAACTCCAATGAGCAGTTCTTC. Protein product: CAISWGLGNSNEQFF.

The chain links TRBV10-3 to TRBJ2-2, with 8 bases lining up with TRBD1. This CDR3 is 18 amino acids long. V lost 0 bases to trimming and J lost 4 bases; unmatched junction nucleotides: 10. The germline V gene encodes CDR1 ENHRY and CDR2 SYGVKD. The CDR3 bases are TGTGCCATCAGTGAGTCGGGACAGGTGGCGCGAGGCACCGGGGAGCTGTTTTTT. As protein: CAISESGQVARGTGELFF.

The CDR3 nucleotides are TGTGCCTGGACGAAATCTGGGGCCAACGTCCTGACTTTC. Its translation: CAWTKSGANVLTF. The chain combines TRBV30 with TRBJ2-6; no definite D call. Trimming took 4 bases from V and 1 from J, leaving 5 bases between them. The CDR3 loop spans 13 amino acids. Germline V lookup: CDR1 GTSNPN, CDR2 SVGIG (reference sequence).

The rearrangement joins TRBV5-1 to TRBJ2-1; TRBD1 matches 7 bases. From germline, CDR1 is SGHRS and CDR2 YFSETQ. Germline trimming cut 6 bases from V and 2 bases from J; bases unmatched to any gene: 8. The CDR3 is made up of 15 amino acids. Here the CDR3 DNA reads TGCGCCAGCACCCCCCATAGGGGGCCCTACAATGAGCAGTTCTTC. Its protein is CASTPHRGPYNEQFF.